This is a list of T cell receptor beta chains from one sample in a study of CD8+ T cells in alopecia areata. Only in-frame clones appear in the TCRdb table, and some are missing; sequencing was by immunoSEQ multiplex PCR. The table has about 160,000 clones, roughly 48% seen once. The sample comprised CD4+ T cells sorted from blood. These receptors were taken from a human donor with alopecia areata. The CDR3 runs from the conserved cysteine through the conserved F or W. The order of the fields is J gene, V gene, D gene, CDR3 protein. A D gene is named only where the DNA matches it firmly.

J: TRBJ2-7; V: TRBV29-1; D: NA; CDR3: CSAVIGDYEQYF
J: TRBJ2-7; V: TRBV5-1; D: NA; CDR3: CASSLILNEQYF
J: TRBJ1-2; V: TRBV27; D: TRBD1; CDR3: CASRLAGTGGFGYTF
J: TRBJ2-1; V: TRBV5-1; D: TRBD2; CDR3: CASSLVVTSGNNEQFF
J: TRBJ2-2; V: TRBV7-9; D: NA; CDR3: CASTGINTGELFF
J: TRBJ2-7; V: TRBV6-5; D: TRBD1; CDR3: CASTRTGTYEQYF
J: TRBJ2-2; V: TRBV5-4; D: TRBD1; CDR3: CASSSRGPNTGELFF
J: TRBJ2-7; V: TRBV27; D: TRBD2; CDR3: CASSHVAGAYEQYF
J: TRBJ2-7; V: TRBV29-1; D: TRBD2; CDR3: CSVRLSGRYEQYF
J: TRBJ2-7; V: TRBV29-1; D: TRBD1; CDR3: CSVGQGAYEQYF
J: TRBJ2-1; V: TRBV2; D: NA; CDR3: CASSGGIGEQFF
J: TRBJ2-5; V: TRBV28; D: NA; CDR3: CASRQGLGTPKGETQYF
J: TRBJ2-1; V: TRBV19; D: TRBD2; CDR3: CACSSSGYNEQFF
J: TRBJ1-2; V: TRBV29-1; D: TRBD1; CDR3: CSVERGQGNGYTF
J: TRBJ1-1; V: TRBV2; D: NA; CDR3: CASYDTVGTEAFF
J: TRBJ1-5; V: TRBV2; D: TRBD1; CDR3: CASSEGQGAVQPQHF
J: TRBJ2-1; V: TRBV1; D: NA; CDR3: CTSSQERLAGGSSDPYNEQFF
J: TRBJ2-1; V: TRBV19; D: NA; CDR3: CASSISGRHEQFF
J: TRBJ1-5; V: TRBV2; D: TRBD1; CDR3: CASSGRQGHQPQHF
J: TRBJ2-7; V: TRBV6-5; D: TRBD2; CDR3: CASSKLAGVENEQYF
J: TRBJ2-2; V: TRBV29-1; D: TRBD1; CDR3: CSVEGQGAKGELFF
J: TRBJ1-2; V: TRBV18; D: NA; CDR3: CASSPQGDYGYTF
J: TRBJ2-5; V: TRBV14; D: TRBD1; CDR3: CASSQATGGVETQYF
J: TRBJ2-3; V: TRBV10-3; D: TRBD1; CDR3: CAISEPGQGATDTQYF
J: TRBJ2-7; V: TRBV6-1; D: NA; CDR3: CASSEIPAYEQYF
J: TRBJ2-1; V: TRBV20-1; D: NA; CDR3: CSASREVEQFF
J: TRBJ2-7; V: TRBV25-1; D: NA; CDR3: CASSEWERTYEQYF
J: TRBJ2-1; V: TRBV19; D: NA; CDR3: CASSYSYNEQFF
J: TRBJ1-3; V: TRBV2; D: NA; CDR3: CASSARDGHTIYF
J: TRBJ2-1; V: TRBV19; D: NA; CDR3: CASSIQGSLYNEQFF
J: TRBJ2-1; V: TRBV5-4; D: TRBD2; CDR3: CASSGGTRHNEQFF
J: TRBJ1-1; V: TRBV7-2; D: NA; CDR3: CASSLVGGRNTEAFF
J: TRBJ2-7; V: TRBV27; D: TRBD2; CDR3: CASRRGTTPAYEQYF
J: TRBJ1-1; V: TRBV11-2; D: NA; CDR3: CASSLSGNTEAFF
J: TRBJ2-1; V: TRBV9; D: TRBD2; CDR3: CASSVGPAGGPNEQFF